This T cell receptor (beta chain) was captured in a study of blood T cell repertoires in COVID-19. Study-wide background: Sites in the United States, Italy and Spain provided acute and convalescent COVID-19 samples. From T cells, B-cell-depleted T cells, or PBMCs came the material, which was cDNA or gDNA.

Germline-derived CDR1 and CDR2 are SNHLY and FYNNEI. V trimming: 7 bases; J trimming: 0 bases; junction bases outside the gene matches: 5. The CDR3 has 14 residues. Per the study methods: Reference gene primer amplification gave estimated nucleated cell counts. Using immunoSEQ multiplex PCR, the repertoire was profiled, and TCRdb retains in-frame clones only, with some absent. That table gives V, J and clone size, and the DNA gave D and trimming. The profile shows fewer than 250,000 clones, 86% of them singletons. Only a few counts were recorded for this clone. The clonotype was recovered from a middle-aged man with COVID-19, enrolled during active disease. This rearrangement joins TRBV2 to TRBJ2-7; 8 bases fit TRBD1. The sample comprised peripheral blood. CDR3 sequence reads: CASKETGASYEQYF. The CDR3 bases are TGTGCCAGCAAAGAGACAGGGGCCTCCTACGAGCAGTACTTC.